A selection of T cell receptor beta chains follows, all from one sample in a study of response to subunit inactivated influenza vaccine. TCRdb independently ran MiXCR on the RT-PCR reads; one entry per CDR3 protein. This sample has 550,000 to 800,000 distinct CDR3 sequences, with about 15% found just once. Sequences were derived from PBMCs from blood, sampled approximately 15 days before vaccination. These receptors were obtained from a man in his forties or fifties who received an inactivated influenza vaccine. Each CDR3 is given with its conserved first and last residue. Fields, in order: D gene, clone size, V gene, J gene, CDR3 DNA, CDR3 protein. A D gene is named only where the DNA matches it firmly. A row's size may be missing; if present it is once, few, many or a size class.

>NA|few|TRBV28|TRBJ1-2
TGTGCCAGCACCCCTAGGGGGGGGCCTCGAGGCTACACCTTC
CASTPRGGPRGYTF
>TRBD1|few|TRBV12-3/TRBV12-4|TRBJ2-2
TGTGCCAGCAGTTTATGGACAGGACTCACCGGGGAGCTGTTTTTT
CASSLWTGLTGELFF
>NA|NA|TRBV4-2|TRBJ2-5
TGTGCCAGCAGCCAAGTTGGCAGGGGAGAGACCCAGTACTTC
CASSQVGRGETQYF
>TRBD2|few|TRBV9|TRBJ2-1
TGTGCCAGCAGCGTTATTAGCGGGGGGCCCTACAATGAGCAGTTCTTC
CASSVISGGPYNEQFF
>NA|NA|TRBV7-9|TRBJ2-7
TGTGCCAGCAGCTATGGACTAAGGGTTAACCACGAGCAGTACTTC
CASSYGLRVNHEQYF
>NA|few|TRBV6-2/TRBV6-3|TRBJ2-7
TGTGCCAGCAGTTACTTTTCGGGGCTCGAGCAGTACTTC
CASSYFSGLEQYF
>TRBD1|few|TRBV6-2/TRBV6-3|TRBJ1-2
TGTGCCAGCAGTGAGCGGACAGGTACTGGGACCTATGGCTACACCTTC
CASSERTGTGTYGYTF
>TRBD2|few|TRBV12-3/TRBV12-4|TRBJ2-1
TGTGCCAGCAGTCCACCCGGACTAGCGGGGTTAGGTGAGCAGTTCTTC
CASSPPGLAGLGEQFF
>NA|many|TRBV5-1|TRBJ2-1
TGCGCCAGCAGCTTGAATGTGGGGAGCTCCTACAATGAGCAGTTCTTC
CASSLNVGSSYNEQFF
>NA|NA|TRBV13|TRBJ1-1
TGTGCCAGCACTAAAGAGGGGATCAACACTGAAGCTTTCTTT
CASTKEGINTEAFF
>NA|many|TRBV6-5|TRBJ2-7
TGTGCCAGCAGTTACACAGGGAATTTGGGCCACGAGCAGTACTTC
CASSYTGNLGHEQYF
>NA|few|TRBV7-2|TRBJ2-7
TGTGCCAGCAGCTCAGGGAAGGTATACGAGCAGTACTTC
CASSSGKVYEQYF
>NA|few|TRBV28|TRBJ2-7
TGTGCCAGCAGCCCCTTCTTGGCGGGCTACGAGCAGTACTTC
CASSPFLAGYEQYF
>NA|few|TRBV15|TRBJ2-3
TGTGCCACCAGAAACGGCAGGGTTTACTCCGCCGCGGATACGCAGTATTTT
CATRNGRVYSAADTQYF
>NA|NA|TRBV12-2|TRBJ2-5
TGTGCAAGTCGTCTAGGACTAGCGGGGGTTTATTCACAAGAGACCCAGTACTTC
CASRLGLAGVYSQETQYF
>NA|few|TRBV4-3|TRBJ2-3
TGCGCCAGCAGCCAAGATTTATACTCTAGCACAGATACGCAGTATTTT
CASSQDLYSSTDTQYF
>NA|few|TRBV5-1|TRBJ2-4
TGCGCCAGCAGCTTGGCCTGGGGGTTTACCAAAAACATTCAGTACTTC
CASSLAWGFTKNIQYF
>NA|few|TRBV20-1|TRBJ2-7
TGCAGTGCTAGAGGGCCCCAGTCCTCCTACGAGCAGTACTTC
CSARGPQSSYEQYF
>NA|NA|TRBV7-8|TRBJ2-2
TGTGCCAGCAGCTTAGACGGGAGTTACACCGGGGAGCTGTTTTTT
CASSLDGSYTGELFF
>NA|NA|TRBV20-1|TRBJ2-1
TGCAGTGCTAGAGAATCTCTGAACGGGGGAGCCTACAATGAGCAGTTCTTC
CSARESLNGGAYNEQFF
>NA|NA|TRBV30|TRBJ1-5
TGTGCCTGGAGTGTACTCCGGGGTAGCAATCAGCCCCAGCATTTT
CAWSVLRGSNQPQHF
>NA|few|TRBV5-1|TRBJ2-1
TGCGCCAGCAGCCCCCGTGAGGGACCCCACAATGAGCAGTTCTTC
CASSPREGPHNEQFF
>TRBD1|NA|TRBV7-2|TRBJ2-1
TGTGCCAGCAGCCCAACAGGGGGCGCAATTAATGAGCAGTTCTTC
CASSPTGGAINEQFF
>NA|few|TRBV12-3/TRBV12-4|TRBJ2-4
TGTGCCAGCAGTTTAAGCAGGGGTAACATTCAGTACTTC
CASSLSRGNIQYF
>NA|NA|TRBV15|TRBJ1-4
TGTGCCACCAGCACAAGAGGGGGGGCGTCTAATGAAAAACTGTTTTTT
CATSTRGGASNEKLFF
>NA|NA|TRBV15|TRBJ2-5
TGTGCCACCAGCAGAGATCTTGCGACCTTCGGGGCAGAGACCCAGTACTTC
CATSRDLATFGAETQYF
>TRBD1|NA|TRBV29-1|TRBJ1-2
TGCAGCGTTTCTGTCCGTGACAGGGTTGGCTACACCTTC
CSVSVRDRVGYTF
>NA|NA|TRBV5-1|TRBJ2-3
TGCGCCAGCAGCGGTAGCGGACACACAGATACGCAGTATTTT
CASSGSGHTDTQYF
>TRBD2|few|TRBV10-3|TRBJ2-1
TGTGCCATCAAGGAAAGCGGGGGGTCCCACAATGAGCAGTTCTTC
CAIKESGGSHNEQFF
>NA|NA|TRBV2|TRBJ2-3
TGTGCCAGCAGAGGAGCGGCCTTAAGCACAGATACGCAGTATTTT
CASRGAALSTDTQYF
>TRBD2|NA|TRBV12-3/TRBV12-4|TRBJ2-5
TGTGCCAGCAGTACGGGACTAGGACGGGGAGAGACCCAGTACTTC
CASSTGLGRGETQYF
>NA|few|TRBV7-2|TRBJ1-3
TGTGCCAGCAGGGGCGGACGGATCTCTGGAAACACCATATATTTT
CASRGGRISGNTIYF
>NA|few|TRBV12-3/TRBV12-4|TRBJ1-2
TGTGCCAGCAGGCAGTCGGCTTATTTATATGGCTACACCTTC
CASRQSAYLYGYTF
>TRBD1|few|TRBV4-1|TRBJ2-1
TGCGCCAGCAGCCAATTGGACAGGGTTGGTAATGAGCAGTTCTTC
CASSQLDRVGNEQFF
>TRBD1|few|TRBV5-1|TRBJ2-5
TGCGCCAGCAGCTTTTCGACCGGGACAGGGGGGGAGACCCAGTACTTC
CASSFSTGTGGETQYF
>NA|NA|TRBV5-1|TRBJ1-6
TGCGCCAGCAGCCTAGGACAGCCGGGCTCACCCCTCCACTTT
CASSLGQPGSPLHF
>TRBD1|few|TRBV10-3|TRBJ2-5
TGTGCCATCAGTGGACAGGGTCAAGAGACCCAGTACTTC
CAISGQGQETQYF
>NA|NA|TRBV6-1|TRBJ2-7
TGTGCCAGCAGTCAACCACAGGGACCCTACGAGCAGTACTTC
CASSQPQGPYEQYF
>NA|NA|TRBV14|TRBJ2-3
TGTGCCAGCAGCCAAGAGGTACGGGGAGATACGCAGTATTTT
CASSQEVRGDTQYF
>NA|NA|TRBV10-3|TRBJ2-5
TGTGCCATCAGTGAGACCCAGGGAGAGACCCAGTACTTC
CAISETQGETQYF
>TRBD2|many|TRBV29-1|TRBJ2-2
TGCAGCGTTAGGACTAGCGGAAACACCGGGGAGCTGTTTTTT
CSVRTSGNTGELFF
>NA|few|TRBV4-1|TRBJ2-1
TGCGCCAGCAGCCCCCCGGGAGCAGGGGTTGAGCAGTTCTTC
CASSPPGAGVEQFF
>TRBD2|NA|TRBV7-2|TRBJ2-7
TGTGCCAGCAGCCTAGCGGGTTGGAAAGACTACGAGCAGTACTTC
CASSLAGWKDYEQYF
>NA|NA|TRBV4-1|TRBJ1-5
TGCGCCAGCAGCCAAGGAAAGGTCCAGGGGCCCCAGCATTTT
CASSQGKVQGPQHF
>NA|few|TRBV4-1|TRBJ2-6
TGCGCCAGCAGCCAAGGTCCCGGGGCCAACGTCCTGACTTTC
CASSQGPGANVLTF
>NA|NA|TRBV28|TRBJ2-3
TGTGCCAGCAGGCATGAGGGGTCGACCACAGATACGCAGTATTTT
CASRHEGSTTDTQYF
>NA|many|TRBV11-2|TRBJ2-3
TGTGCCAGCAGCTTAGTGGCTAGCGGAGGGGGGGGCACAGATACGCAGTATTTT
CASSLVASGGGGTDTQYF
>NA|few|TRBV7-8|TRBJ2-2
TGTGCCAGCAGCCCTACAGAAAACACCGGGGAGCTGTTTTTT
CASSPTENTGELFF
>NA|many|TRBV7-2|TRBJ2-2
TGTGCCAGCAGCTTAGGCCGGGGACGCACCGGGGAGCTGTTTTTT
CASSLGRGRTGELFF
>TRBD1|few|TRBV18|TRBJ1-5
TGTGCCAGCTCACCTAGGACAGGGCCCAATCAGCCCCAGCATTTT
CASSPRTGPNQPQHF
>NA|NA|TRBV7-8|TRBJ2-6
TGTGCCAGCAGCCCGGACTCTCCCTTTTCTGGGGCCAACGTCCTGACTTTC
CASSPDSPFSGANVLTF
>NA|NA|TRBV4-3|TRBJ2-3
TGCGCCAGCAGCCAAGATCTTGGGGCGCGGGTAGCCACAGATACGCAGTATTTT
CASSQDLGARVATDTQYF
>NA|NA|TRBV7-2|TRBJ2-1
TGTGCCAGCAGCTTAGCTGGGAGCCCCAGTGAGCAGTTCTTC
CASSLAGSPSEQFF
>TRBD1|few|TRBV5-6|TRBJ2-6
TGTGCCAAACCCGGGACAGGGAGATCTGGGGCCAACGTCCTGACTTTC
CAKPGTGRSGANVLTF
>NA|few|TRBV6-5|TRBJ2-3
TGTGCCAGCAGTTACTCCAGACCTAGCACAGATACGCAGTATTTT
CASSYSRPSTDTQYF
>TRBD2|few|TRBV2|TRBJ2-3
TGTGCCAGCGGGAGGGGTACAGATACGCAGTATTTT
CASGRGTDTQYF
>NA|NA|TRBV14|TRBJ2-1
TGTGCCAGCAGCCAAGATCGCAGGGCCCCCTACAATGAGCAGTTCTTC
CASSQDRRAPYNEQFF
>NA|few|TRBV4-1|TRBJ2-1
TGCGCCAGCAGCCGGGAGGACAACTCAAATGAGCAGTTCTTC
CASSREDNSNEQFF
>TRBD2|once|TRBV3-1|TRBJ2-1
TGTGCCAGCAGCCAAGAACCAGCGGGAGCCTCCCGGGGGATCTTC
CASSQEPAGASRGIF